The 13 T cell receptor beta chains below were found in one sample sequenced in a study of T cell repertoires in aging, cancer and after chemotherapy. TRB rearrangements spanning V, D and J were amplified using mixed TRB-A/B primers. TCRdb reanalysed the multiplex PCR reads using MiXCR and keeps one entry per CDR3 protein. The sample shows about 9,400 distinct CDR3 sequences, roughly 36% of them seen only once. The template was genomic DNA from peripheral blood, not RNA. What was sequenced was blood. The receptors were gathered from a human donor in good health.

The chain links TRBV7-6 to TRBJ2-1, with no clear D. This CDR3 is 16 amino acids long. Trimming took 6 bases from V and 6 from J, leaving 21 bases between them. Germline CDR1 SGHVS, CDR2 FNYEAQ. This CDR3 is CASRAALTRASNEQFF. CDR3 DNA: TGTGCCAGCAGGGCGGCCCTCACCCGGGCCAGCAATGAGCAGTTCTTC.

The CDR3 is CASSQVYSPTGELFF. For the CDR3, the DNA is TGTGCCAGCAGCCAAGTATACAGTCCCACCGGGGAGCTGTTTTTT. The rearrangement links TRBV14 to TRBJ2-2; D unclear. Germline assignment: CDR1 SGHDN and CDR2 FVKESK. Trimming shortened V by 1 base and J by 4 bases, and 10 bases separated the two germline ends. The CDR3 has 15 amino acids.

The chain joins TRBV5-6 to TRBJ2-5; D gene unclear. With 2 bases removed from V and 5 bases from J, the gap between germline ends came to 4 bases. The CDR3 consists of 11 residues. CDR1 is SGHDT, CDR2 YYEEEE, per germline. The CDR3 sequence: CASSLYETQYF. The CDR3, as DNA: TGTGCCAGCAGCTTATATGAGACCCAGTACTTC. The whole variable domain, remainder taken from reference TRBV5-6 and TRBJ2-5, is DAGVTQSPTHLIKTRGQQVTLRCSPKSGHDTVSWYQQALGQGPQFIFQYYEEEERQRGNFPDRFSGHQFPNYSSELNVNALLLGDSALYLCASSLYETQYFGPGTRLLVL.

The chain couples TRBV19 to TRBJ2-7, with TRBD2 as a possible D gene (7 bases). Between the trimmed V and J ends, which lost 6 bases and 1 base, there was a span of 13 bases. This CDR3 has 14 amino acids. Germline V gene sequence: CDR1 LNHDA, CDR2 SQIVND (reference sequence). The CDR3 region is CASRRGPGSYEQYF. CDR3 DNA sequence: TGTGCCAGTAGGCGGGGGCCCGGGTCCTACGAGCAGTACTTC.

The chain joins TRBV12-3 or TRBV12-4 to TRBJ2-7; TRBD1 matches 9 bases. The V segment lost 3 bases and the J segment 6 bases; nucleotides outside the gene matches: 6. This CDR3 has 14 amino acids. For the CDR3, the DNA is TGTGCCAGCAGTTTTAGGGGACAGGGAGTCGAGCAGTACTTC. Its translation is CASSFRGQGVEQYF.

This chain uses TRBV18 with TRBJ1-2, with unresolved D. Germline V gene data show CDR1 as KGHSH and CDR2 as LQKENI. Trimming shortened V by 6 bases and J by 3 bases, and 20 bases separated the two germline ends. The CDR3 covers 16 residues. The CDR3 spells CASSSTVEVQHYGYTF. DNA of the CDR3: TGTGCCAGCTCCTCCACCGTGGAGGTCCAACACTATGGCTACACCTTC.

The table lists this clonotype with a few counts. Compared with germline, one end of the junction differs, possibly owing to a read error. CDR3: CASSPGGTQSSEQYF. CDR3 DNA: TGTGCCAGCAGTCCCGGAGGGACTCAGTCCTCCGAGCAGTACTTC. The chain combines TRBV6-5 with TRBJ2-7; perhaps TRBD2 as D (6 bases). Germline values: CDR1 MNHEY, CDR2 SVGAGI. The CDR3 has 15 residues.

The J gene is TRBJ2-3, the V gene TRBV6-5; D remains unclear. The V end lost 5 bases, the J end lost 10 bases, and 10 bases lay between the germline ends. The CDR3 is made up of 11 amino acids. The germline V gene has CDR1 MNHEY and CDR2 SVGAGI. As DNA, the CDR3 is TGTGCCAGCAGTACCGACGGACCGCAGTATTTT. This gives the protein CASSTDGPQYF.

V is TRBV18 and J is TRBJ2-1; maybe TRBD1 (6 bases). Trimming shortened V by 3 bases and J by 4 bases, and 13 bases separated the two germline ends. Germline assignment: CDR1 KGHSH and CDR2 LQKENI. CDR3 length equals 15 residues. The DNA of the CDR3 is TGTGCCAGCTCACCTTCTCGAGGGGGATACAATGAGCAGTTCTTC. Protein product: CASSPSRGGYNEQFF.

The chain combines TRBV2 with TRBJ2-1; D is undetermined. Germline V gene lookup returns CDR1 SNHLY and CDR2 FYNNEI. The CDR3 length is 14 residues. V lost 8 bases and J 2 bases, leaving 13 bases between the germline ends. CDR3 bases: TGTGCCAGCCGGTTACCCTACGCCTACAATGAGCAGTTCTTC. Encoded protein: CASRLPYAYNEQFF.

CDR3 in DNA: TGTGCCAGCACAACACTAGCGTCCACAGATACGCAGTATTTT. This sequence encodes CASTTLASTDTQYF. The V gene is TRBV19, the J gene TRBJ2-3, with 7 positions matching TRBD2. V shed 9 bases, J shed 2 bases, and the junction held 8 bases outside the gene matches. This CDR3 region has 14 residues. Germline V gene data show CDR1 as LNHDA and CDR2 as SQIVND (reference sequence). The entire variable domain, with the rest obtained from reference TRBV19 and TRBJ2-3, is as follows: DGGITQSPKYLFRKEGQNVTLSCEQNLNHDAMYWYRQDPGQGLRLIYYSQIVNDFQKGDIAEGYSVSREKKESFPLTVTSAQKNPTAFYLCASTTLASTDTQYFGPGTRLTVL.

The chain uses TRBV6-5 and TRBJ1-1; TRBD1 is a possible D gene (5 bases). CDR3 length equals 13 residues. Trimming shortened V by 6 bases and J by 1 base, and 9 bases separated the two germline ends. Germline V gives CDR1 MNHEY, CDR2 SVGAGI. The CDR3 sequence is CASSSTGNTEAFF. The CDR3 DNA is TGTGCCAGCAGCTCTACAGGGAACACTGAAGCTTTCTTT.

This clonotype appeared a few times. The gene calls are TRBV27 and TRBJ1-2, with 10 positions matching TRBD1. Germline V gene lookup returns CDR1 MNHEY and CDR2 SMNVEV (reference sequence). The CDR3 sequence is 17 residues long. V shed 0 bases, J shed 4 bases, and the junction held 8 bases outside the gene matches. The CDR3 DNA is TGTGCCAGCAGTTTATCCTCCTACCGGGACAGGGGCTATGGCTACACCTTC. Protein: CASSLSSYRDRGYGYTF.